A selection of T cell receptor beta chains follows, all from one sample in a study of T cells in Graves' hyperthyroidism and ophthalmopathy. Via MiXCR, TCRdb re-called the multiplex PCR reads, giving one row per CDR3 protein. Of over 700,000 distinct CDR3 sequences listed, roughly a sixth are singletons. What was sequenced was blood. Receptor source: a woman in her fifties or sixties with Graves' hyperthyroidism that later progressed to Graves' ophthalmopathy. CDR3s include the opening cysteine and the closing phenylalanine or tryptophan. A D gene is named only where the DNA matches it firmly. Not every row has a clone size; where given, it reads once, few, many or a size class.

V	D	size	J	CDR3	DNA
TRBV12-3/TRBV12-4	TRBD1	many	TRBJ1-2	CASTEGQGANYGYTF	TGTGCCAGCACCGAGGGACAGGGAGCTAACTATGGCTACACCTTC
TRBV5-6	.	few	TRBJ1-4	CASSTPRDYNEKLFF	TGTGCCAGCAGCACCCCCAGGGATTATAATGAAAAACTGTTTTTT
TRBV20-1	TRBD2	many	TRBJ2-7	CSARAGTSVLSYEQYF	TGCAGTGCTAGGGCCGGGACTAGCGTACTATCCTACGAGCAGTACTTC
TRBV29-1	.	few	TRBJ1-2	CSVDPGEPGGYTF	TGCAGCGTTGATCCTGGGGAGCCAGGTGGCTACACCTTC
TRBV10-3	.	.	TRBJ1-5	CAIGRAEGGNQPQHF	TGTGCCATCGGCCGGGCAGAGGGGGGGAATCAGCCCCAGCATTTT
TRBV4-1	TRBD1	.	TRBJ1-5	CASSPKDRAFLQPQHF	TGCGCCAGCAGCCCGAAGGACAGGGCATTTCTACAGCCCCAGCATTTT
TRBV12-3/TRBV12-4	.	many	TRBJ1-2	CASSLRSLTYGYTF	TGTGCCAGCAGCTTACGATCGCTCACGTATGGCTACACCTTC
TRBV12-3/TRBV12-4	.	few	TRBJ1-5	CASSYSRGGGQPQHF	TGTGCCAGCAGTTATAGTAGGGGGGGTGGGCAGCCCCAGCATTTT
TRBV20-1	TRBD2	many	TRBJ2-1	CSARGRGSSYNEQFF	TGCAGTGCTAGAGGGCGGGGGAGCTCCTACAATGAGCAGTTCTTC
TRBV4-1	.	.	TRBJ2-6	CASSHRTGANVLTF	TGCGCCAGCAGCCACAGAACCGGGGCCAACGTCCTGACTTTC
TRBV7-9	TRBD1	.	TRBJ1-6	CASSLGGTGGAGSPLHF	TGTGCCAGCAGCTTAGGCGGGACAGGGGGCGCGGGTTCACCCCTCCACTTT
TRBV5-1	TRBD2	.	TRBJ2-5	CASSSPGGREETQYF	TGCGCCAGCAGCTCTCCGGGGGGGCGTGAAGAGACCCAGTACTTC
TRBV3-1	TRBD2	few	TRBJ2-3	CASSQAVAGGATDTQYF	TGTGCCAGCAGCCAAGCCGTTGCGGGGGGGGCTACAGATACGCAGTATTTT
TRBV30	.	many	TRBJ1-5	CAWSLKGNQPQHF	TGTGCCTGGAGTTTAAAGGGCAATCAGCCCCAGCATTTT
TRBV6-2/TRBV6-3	.	many	TRBJ1-5	CASSYSGQGNQPQHF	TGTGCCAGCAGTTACTCGGGCCAGGGCAATCAGCCCCAGCATTTT
TRBV7-9	TRBD1	many	TRBJ2-1	CASSSDRGAHDTGQFF	TGTGCCAGCAGCAGTGACAGGGGGGCACACGACACGGGGCAGTTCTTC
TRBV2	.	.	TRBJ1-6	CASSEMGGRSSYNSPLHF	TGTGCCAGCAGCGAGATGGGGGGAAGGAGCTCCTATAATTCACCCCTCCACTTT
TRBV19	TRBD2	few	TRBJ2-7	CASSIRRGGAYEQYF	TGTGCCAGTAGTATACGACGGGGGGGAGCCTACGAGCAGTACTTC
TRBV6-1	TRBD1	.	TRBJ1-5	CASSVQGSRGSGQPQHF	TGTGCCAGCAGTGTACAAGGAAGCAGGGGGTCAGGTCAGCCCCAGCATTTT
TRBV5-6	.	few	TRBJ1-2	CASSLDRNAFRGGYTF	TGTGCCAGCAGCTTGGACAGGAACGCATTCCGAGGGGGCTACACCTTC
TRBV7-2	.	.	TRBJ2-1	CASSPKGLQQFF	TGTGCCAGCAGCCCGAAGGGACTGCAGCAGTTCTTC
TRBV7-2	TRBD2	many	TRBJ2-7	CASSPLAGVSYEQYF	TGTGCCAGCAGTCCACTAGCGGGGGTCTCCTACGAGCAGTACTTC
TRBV9	.	many	TRBJ1-4	CASSVGMAGDEKLFF	TGTGCCAGCAGCGTAGGAATGGCAGGGGATGAAAAACTGTTTTTT
TRBV27	TRBD1	many	TRBJ2-1	CASSADPGQSFYNEQFF	TGTGCCAGCAGTGCCGACCCGGGACAGAGTTTTTACAATGAGCAGTTCTTC
TRBV4-1	TRBD2	.	TRBJ2-1	CASSLPGGYEQFF	TGCGCCAGCAGCCTCCCGGGGGGGTACGAGCAGTTCTTC
TRBV20-1	.	many	TRBJ1-5	CSAREAQVHQPQHF	TGCAGTGCTAGAGAGGCGCAGGTTCATCAGCCCCAGCATTTT
TRBV20-1	.	many	TRBJ2-7	CSARGRTPINEQYF	TGCAGTGCTAGAGGGCGGACTCCTATTAACGAGCAGTACTTC
TRBV6-1	TRBD1	.	TRBJ1-1	CASRDRGQNTEAFF	TGTGCCAGCCGAGACAGGGGCCAGAACACTGAAGCTTTCTTT
TRBV5-1	TRBD1	.	TRBJ1-2	CAGSATGGWSNYGYTF	TGCGCCGGCAGCGCGACAGGGGGCTGGTCTAACTATGGCTACACCTTC
TRBV15	.	.	TRBJ1-3	CATSRGLRGSRRNTIYF	TGTGCCACCAGCAGAGGACTCCGGGGGTCCAGGCGAAACACCATATATTTT
TRBV2	TRBD1	many	TRBJ1-1	CAGQGRTTEAFF	TGTGCCGGACAGGGAAGGACCACTGAAGCTTTCTTT
TRBV7-2	TRBD1	many	TRBJ2-3	CASTTFRTGGLSQNTDTQYF	TGTGCCAGCACCACATTCCGGACAGGGGGCTTGAGTCAAAACACAGATACGCAGTATTTT
TRBV5-4	.	few	TRBJ1-2	CASSSTSWAPFGAGYTF	TGTGCCAGCAGCTCAACCTCCTGGGCCCCGTTTGGAGCTGGCTACACCTTC
TRBV7-9	TRBD1	.	TRBJ1-2	CASSIPGQGRNGYTF	TGTGCCAGCAGCATTCCGGGACAGGGAAGGAATGGCTACACCTTC
TRBV7-9	.	few	TRBJ1-1	CASSLDRERLDTEAFF	TGTGCCAGCAGCTTAGATCGGGAAAGATTGGACACTGAAGCTTTCTTT
TRBV9	TRBD1	few	TRBJ1-2	CASSVGSTGPFYGYTF	TGTGCCAGCAGCGTAGGATCGACAGGGCCCTTCTATGGCTACACCTTC
TRBV18	TRBD1	many	TRBJ1-1	CASSPRGPNTEAFF	TGTGCCAGCTCACCCAGGGGGCCGAACACTGAAGCTTTCTTT
TRBV7-3	TRBD1	many	TRBJ1-2	CASSLTGTANYGYTF	TGTGCCAGCAGCTTAACCGGGACAGCTAACTATGGCTACACCTTC
TRBV11-3	TRBD1	many	TRBJ1-3	CASSSGQGAVSGNTIYF	TGTGCCAGCAGCTCGGGACAGGGGGCAGTGTCTGGAAACACCATATATTTT
TRBV12-3/TRBV12-4	TRBD1	many	TRBJ2-2	CASLGQTNTGELFF	TGTGCCAGCTTGGGACAGACGAACACCGGGGAGCTGTTTTTT
TRBV24-1	TRBD1	.	TRBJ2-1	CATSTGQGVGNEQFF	TGTGCCACCAGCACCGGACAGGGGGTGGGCAATGAGCAGTTCTTC